The following is a T cell receptor beta chain sequence with its context. Its antigen target is currently unknown. Within one base of it there is no much larger clone, and no base qualities were kept. The cohort was made up of about 610 healthy bone marrow donors. All cohort members were sampled while nominally healthy, although unrecorded immune exposures were likely present. The donor tested CMV seropositive, placing the donor among the 290 or so seropositive members of the cohort. A peripheral blood sample was collected from each donor, and TCR beta sequencing was performed on peripheral blood mononuclear cells. The Qiagen DNeasy Blood Extraction Kit was used to extract genomic DNA from the blood cell samples. The sample comes from a study of cytomegalovirus exposure and HLA in healthy donors (dated by TCRdb to the late 2010s). Regarding the research as a whole: In an earlier analysis of around 540 of the donors, around 300 Gb of sequence data and 120 million or so unique TCR beta sequences from 150 million to 200 million T cells were reported. Roughly 310 gigabases of sequencing data and 70 million to 85 million unique TCR sequences were included in an early release covering 500 to 750 HLA-typed donors. Of the roughly 420 genotyped donors, 75% to 85% were placed in the genetic ancestry cluster associated with self-reported Caucasian donors. The study aimed to test whether cataloging public T cell receptors could reveal signatures of past pathogen exposure. Using immunosequencing, the study profiled T cell repertoires from about 650 subjects and related those repertoires to cytomegalovirus serostatus. Besides the first cohort of roughly 660 subjects, a separate validation cohort made up of 95 to 150 different subjects was used. The study combined high-throughput TCR immunosequencing, statistical association of individual TCRs with disease status, and machine learning to predict cytomegalovirus infection status. A later analysis re-analyzed previously published TCR beta repertoires from approximately 700 donors and added high-resolution HLA genotyping to study TCR occurrence patterns. The later analysis used no new phenotypic data to find candidate immune exposures, relying instead on TCR beta sequences and their occurrence across donors. An earlier analysis of around 540 of the donors applied high-throughput TCR beta sequencing to assess whether each TCR beta V gene segment acted as functional or pseudogenic. Alongside the repertoire data, information on donor age, sex, ethnicity and CMV serostatus was compiled. Genome-wide SNP genotypes for about three fifths of the roughly 700 donors were used in a later genetic analysis, which treated that subset as a discovery cohort. Every discovery cohort repertoire had been produced on one sequencing platform. Class I and class II HLA loci were covered by the typing at four-digit resolution. The number of donors typed differed by locus, with roughly 620-640 for A, B, C, DRB1 and DQB1, around 520 for DQA1, 600 to 610 for DPA1, and some 440 for DPB1. Roughly five DR-DQ haplotypes were treated as single units for association and clustering because of strong linkage in the cohort. Across roughly 420 genotyped donors of the cohort, an average of about 240,000 unique TCR beta nucleotide sequences per donor were sequenced, and around 19% of those sequences were non-productive.

Library method: the immunoSEQ multiplex PCR assay. A mixture of 60 forward primers for TCR Vbeta segments and 13 reverse primers for TCR Jbeta segments was used in the multiplex PCR. The CDR3 region of rearranged TCR beta genes was amplified from genomic DNA by a multiplex PCR assay. The amplified TCR beta libraries were sequenced on the Illumina HiSeq System as 87-base-pair reads. Per the original workflow: In a later analysis, 80 million or so unique TCR beta chains were counted across the 650 to 750 repertoires, and around 10 million of these chains were shared by at least two donors. To remove PCR and sequencing errors, raw reads were error-corrected and collapsed into unique sequences using a nearest-neighbor algorithm that merged closely related sequences. To assign V, D and J gene segments, CDR3 sequences were aligned to IMGT reference sequences. For a sequence to be retained, a match of at least six nucleotides was required to both a V gene segment and a J gene segment. Rearrangements were called productive when the CDR3 lacked stop codons and stayed in frame with V and J; all others were non-productive. CDR3 was defined by IMGT convention, running from the second conserved V-encoded cysteine to the conserved J-encoded phenylalanine. Sequences without an unambiguous match to a single V gene segment were excluded from the earlier analysis of a few hundred of the donors. In an earlier analysis of around 590 of the donors, a V segment was called functional when productive rearrangements were above 56.7%, and segregating when the standard deviation between donors exceeded 5%. A statistical classification framework was built for diagnosing cytomegalovirus status from the catalog of TCR beta chain sequences. A later analysis assigned V and J genes by comparing TCR nucleotide sequences with IMGT/GENE-DB human TR gene sequences. The TCRdist pipeline was used in a later analysis to assign CDR3 sequences and most-parsimonious VDJ recombination scenarios. In a later analysis, each TCR beta chain was defined by its CDR3 amino acid sequence together with its V-gene family, and reads without a unique V-gene family were excluded. As a way to deal with suspected cross-contamination and a sequencing artifact, a later analysis dropped over 550 nucleotide sequences that were highly shared and had low generation probability. A later analysis calculated a clonal expansion index for each public chain from normalized within-repertoire ranks of inferred template counts. A later analysis computed generation probabilities with a VDJ recombination model fitted to out-of-frame rearrangements, and checked the results against IGoR. In a later analysis, TCR-TCR, TCR-HLA and TCR-CMV co-occurrence was scored with hypergeometric tests, and a repertoire-size bias correction was applied to TCR pairs. False discovery rates were estimated in a later analysis by permuting HLA or CMV assignments 20 times. In a later analysis, co-occurring TCRs were grouped using DBSCAN, and TCRdist sequence similarity was added for clustering within HLA-allele-positive subsets. For co-occurrence clustering, repertoires with fewer than 30,000 or more than 120,000 public chains were excluded, along with a handful of repertoires with anomalous nucleotide sharing. This immuneACCESS table, as held by TCRdb, lists in-frame sequences with V and J called but not all clones. Of the missing ones, under half trace to an unresolved V gene in checked studies; the others have no known cause. That table gives V, J and clone size, and the DNA gave D and trimming. The sample table records 95,000 to 150,000 clones; 80% of these occur just once. In total, the top ten clones hold more than 8% of the sample.

Points the paper makes about the study in general: An association between a missense DCLRE1C variant and V-gene and J-gene trimming of TCR beta chains was found in a later genetic analysis and replicated in an independent cohort. In a later analysis, TCR association rates were found to vary across HLA loci, with the most associated TCRs seen for DRB1 alleles and the fewest for HLA-C alleles. In the study, approximately 160 TCR beta chains were listed as associated with cytomegalovirus. Cytomegalovirus status was reported to be diagnosed by the classifier with high specificity and sensitivity in both the original and validation cohorts. In a later analysis, HLA-associated TCR beta chains were found to be more clonally expanded and to have lower generation probabilities than equally common non-associated chains. CMV serostatus was the only immune exposure information available for the cohort. According to a later analysis, most CMV-associated TCR beta chains appeared to be HLA-restricted, and the HLA associations seemed to be driven largely by CMV exposure. Roughly uniform sequencing depth across donors was assumed in presence/absence analyses, although this assumption may not hold. About 15 rarely observed V segments, including chromosome 9 orphons, were excluded from the earlier analysis of a few hundred of the donors because counts were too low. While some public TCRs were present in many individuals, most TCR sequences turned up only very rarely across donors. In a later analysis, some 17,000 TCR beta sequences were associated with specific HLA alleles at a false discovery rate of 0.05. Strong co-occurrence of HLA alleles, especially DR and DQ, made assigning TCR associations to individual alleles difficult. Linkage disequilibrium might explain the correlated functional status among segregating V segments, but an unknown experimental factor could not be excluded. A further reported finding was that TCR beta sequences accurately predicted the HLA-A and HLA-B alleles for most subjects in the first cohort. The cohort was sequenced for TCR beta chains only, and without alpha or paired-chain data the features that could be detected were limited. The 87-base-pair reads could not distinguish some IMGT-functional V segments, including TRBV6-2 and TRBV6-3, so those segments were excluded. A later genetic analysis reported fewer N-insertions in productive TCRs among donors in an Asian-associated ancestry cluster than the approximately 670-donor mean. A cluster of highly shared sequence variants was judged likely to represent a technical artifact of the sequencing pipeline. Because HLA typing was unavailable for some donors at each locus, only the typed subset was used in association tests. The authors suggested that the approach could potentially be extended to other disease states and immunological phenotypes. A later analysis reported that several top co-occurrence clusters appeared linked to parvovirus B19, influenza, CMV and Epstein-Barr virus. In vitro tests confirmed that a few of the cytomegalovirus-associated TCR beta chains recognize cytomegalovirus antigens. An earlier analysis of several hundred of the donors showed that most TCR beta V segments appeared in productive rearrangements either about 90% or about 30% of the time, which broadly matched IMGT annotations.

The germline V gene gives CDR1 as MNHEY and CDR2 as SVGAGI. The CDR3 spans 11 residues, from the cysteine through the phenylalanine. Solely the CDR3 DNA is kept, with 33 bases framed from the first base. V lost 7 bases and J lost 8 bases; the stretch between them is 8 bases long. Input material: PBMCs. This clonotype was obtained from a man aged 25 to 40 in good health and CMV-seropositive. This chain is built from TRBV6-5 and TRBJ2-2; the D gene cannot be resolved reliably. The CDR3 sequence is CASTFGGELFF. The nucleotide sequence is TGTGCCAGCACCTTCGGTGGGGAGCTGTTTTTT.